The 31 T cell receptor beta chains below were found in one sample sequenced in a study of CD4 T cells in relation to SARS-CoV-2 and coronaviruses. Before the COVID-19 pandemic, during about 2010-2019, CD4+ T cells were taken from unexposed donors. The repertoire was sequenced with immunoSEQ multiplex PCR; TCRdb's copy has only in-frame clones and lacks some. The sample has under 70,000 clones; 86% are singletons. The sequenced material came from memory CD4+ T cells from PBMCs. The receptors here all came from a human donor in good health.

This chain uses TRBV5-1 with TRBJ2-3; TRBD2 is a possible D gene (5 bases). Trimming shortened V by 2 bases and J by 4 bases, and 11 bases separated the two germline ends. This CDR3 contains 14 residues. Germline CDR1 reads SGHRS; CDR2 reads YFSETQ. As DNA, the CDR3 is TGCGCCAGCAGCTTAAGAGGGTGGGCAGATACGCAGTATTTT. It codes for CASSLRGWADTQYF.

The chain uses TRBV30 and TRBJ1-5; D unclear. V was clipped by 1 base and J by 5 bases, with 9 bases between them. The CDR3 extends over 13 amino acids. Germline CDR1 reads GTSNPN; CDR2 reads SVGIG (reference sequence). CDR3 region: CAWSGGGYQPQHF. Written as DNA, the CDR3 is TGTGCCTGGAGTGGCGGTGGGTATCAGCCCCAGCATTTT.

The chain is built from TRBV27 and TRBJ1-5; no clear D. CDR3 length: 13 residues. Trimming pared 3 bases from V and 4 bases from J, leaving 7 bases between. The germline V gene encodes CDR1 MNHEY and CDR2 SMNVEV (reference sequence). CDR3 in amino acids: CASSFLSNQPQHF. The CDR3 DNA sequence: TGTGCCAGCAGTTTTCTCTCGAATCAGCCCCAGCATTTT.

The DNA for the CDR3 is TGTGCCAGCAGCTTGGGACAAGCGAACACTGAAGCTTTCTTT. It codes for CASSLGQANTEAFF. The chain is built from TRBV5-6 and TRBJ1-1, with D uncertain. CDR1 and CDR2 (germline): SGHDT, YYEEEE. The CDR3 is 14 amino acids. V lost 0 bases and J 1 base, leaving 7 bases between the germline ends.

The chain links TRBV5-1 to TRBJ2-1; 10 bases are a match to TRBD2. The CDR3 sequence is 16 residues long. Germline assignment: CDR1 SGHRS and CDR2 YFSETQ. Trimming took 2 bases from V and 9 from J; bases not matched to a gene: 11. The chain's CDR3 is CASSFSGRATSGEQFF. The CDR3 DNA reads TGCGCCAGCAGCTTCAGCGGGAGGGCCACTTCCGGTGAGCAGTTCTTC.

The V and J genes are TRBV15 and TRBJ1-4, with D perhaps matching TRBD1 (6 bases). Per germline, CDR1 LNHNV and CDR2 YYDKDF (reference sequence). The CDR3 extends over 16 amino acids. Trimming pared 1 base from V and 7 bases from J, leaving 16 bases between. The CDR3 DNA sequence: TGTGCCACCAGCAGAGGGAGGGGGGTAGGCTTTGAAAAACTGTTTTTT. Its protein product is CATSRGRGVGFEKLFF.

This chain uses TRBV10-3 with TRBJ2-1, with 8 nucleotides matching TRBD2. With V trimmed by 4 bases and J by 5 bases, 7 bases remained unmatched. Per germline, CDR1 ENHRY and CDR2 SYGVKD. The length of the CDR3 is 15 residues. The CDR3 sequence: CAISGGGLVNNEQFF. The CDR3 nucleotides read TGTGCCATCAGTGGGGGGGGACTAGTTAACAATGAGCAGTTCTTC.

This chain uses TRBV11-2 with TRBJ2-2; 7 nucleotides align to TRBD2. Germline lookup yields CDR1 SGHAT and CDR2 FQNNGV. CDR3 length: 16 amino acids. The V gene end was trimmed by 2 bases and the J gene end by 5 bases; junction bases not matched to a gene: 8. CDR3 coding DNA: TGTGCCAGCAGCTTAAGGGGCGGGAGACCAACCGGGGAGCTGTTTTTT. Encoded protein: CASSLRGGRPTGELFF.

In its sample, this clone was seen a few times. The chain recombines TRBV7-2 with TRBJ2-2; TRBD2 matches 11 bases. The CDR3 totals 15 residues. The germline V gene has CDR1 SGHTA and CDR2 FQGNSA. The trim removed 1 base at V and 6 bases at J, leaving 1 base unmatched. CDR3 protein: CASSLDSGRAGELFF. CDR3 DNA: TGTGCCAGCAGCTTAGATAGCGGGAGGGCCGGGGAGCTGTTTTTT. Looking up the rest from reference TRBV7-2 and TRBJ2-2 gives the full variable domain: GAGVSQSPSNKVTEKGKDVELRCDPISGHTALYWYRQSLGQGLEFLIYFQGNSAPDKSGLPSDRFSAERTGGSVSTLTIQRTQQEDSAVYLCASSLDSGRAGELFFGEGSRLTVL.

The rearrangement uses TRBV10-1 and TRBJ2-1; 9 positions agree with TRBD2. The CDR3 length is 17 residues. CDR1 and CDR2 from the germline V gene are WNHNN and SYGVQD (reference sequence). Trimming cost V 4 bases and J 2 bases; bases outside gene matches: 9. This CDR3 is CASSVKIAGATYNEQFF. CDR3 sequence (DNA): TGCGCCAGCAGTGTGAAAATAGCGGGAGCGACCTACAATGAGCAGTTCTTC.

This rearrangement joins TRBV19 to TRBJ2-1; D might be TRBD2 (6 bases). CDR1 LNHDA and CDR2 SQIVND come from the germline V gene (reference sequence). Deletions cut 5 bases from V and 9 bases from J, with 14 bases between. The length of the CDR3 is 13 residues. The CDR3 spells CASSLGGPGEQFF. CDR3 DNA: TGTGCCAGTAGTCTCGGAGGGCCGGGTGAGCAGTTCTTC.

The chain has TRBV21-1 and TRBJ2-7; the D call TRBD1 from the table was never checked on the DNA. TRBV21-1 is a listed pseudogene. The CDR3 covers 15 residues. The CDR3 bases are TGTGACAACTACCGGGACAACGAATTGGAGGACGAGCAGTACTTC. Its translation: CDNYRDNELEDEQYF.

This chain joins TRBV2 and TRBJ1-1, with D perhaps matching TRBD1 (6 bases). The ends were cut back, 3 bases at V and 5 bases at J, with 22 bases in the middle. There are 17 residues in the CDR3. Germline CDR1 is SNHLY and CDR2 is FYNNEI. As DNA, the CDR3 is TGTGCCAGCAGTGAGAGCGGGAGTGGCAGGGGCGGGACTGAAGCTTTCTTT. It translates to CASSESGSGRGGTEAFF.

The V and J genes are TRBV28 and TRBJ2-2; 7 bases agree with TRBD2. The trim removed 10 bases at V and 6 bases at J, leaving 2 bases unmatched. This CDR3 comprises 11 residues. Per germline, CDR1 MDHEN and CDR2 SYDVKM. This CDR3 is CATTSAGELFF. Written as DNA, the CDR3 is TGTGCCACAACTAGCGCCGGGGAGCTGTTTTTT.

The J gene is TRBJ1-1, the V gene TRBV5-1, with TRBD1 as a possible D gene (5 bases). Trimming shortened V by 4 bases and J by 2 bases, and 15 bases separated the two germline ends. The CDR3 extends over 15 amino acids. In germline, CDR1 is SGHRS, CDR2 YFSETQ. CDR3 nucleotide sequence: TGCGCCAGCAGCCAGCAGGGCCCGGGAAACACTGAAGCTTTCTTT. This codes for CASSQQGPGNTEAFF.

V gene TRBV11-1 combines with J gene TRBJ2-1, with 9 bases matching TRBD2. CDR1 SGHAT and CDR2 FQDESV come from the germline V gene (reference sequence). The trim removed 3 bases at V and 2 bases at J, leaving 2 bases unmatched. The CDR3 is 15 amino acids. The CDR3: CASSFASGTYNEQFF. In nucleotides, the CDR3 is TGTGCCAGCAGCTTCGCTAGCGGGACCTACAATGAGCAGTTCTTC.

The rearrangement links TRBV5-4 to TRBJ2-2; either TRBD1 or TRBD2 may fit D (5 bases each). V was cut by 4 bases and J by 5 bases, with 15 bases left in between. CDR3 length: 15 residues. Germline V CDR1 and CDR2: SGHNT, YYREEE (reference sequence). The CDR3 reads CASSQDTRGTGELFF. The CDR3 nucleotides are TGTGCCAGCAGCCAGGACACGCGAGGGACCGGGGAGCTGTTTTTT. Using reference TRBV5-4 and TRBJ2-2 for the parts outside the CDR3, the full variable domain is ETGVTQSPTHLIKTRGQQVTLRCSSQSGHNTVSWYQQALGQGPQFIFQYYREEENGRGNFPPRFSGLQFPNYSSELNVNALELDDSALYLCASSQDTRGTGELFFGEGSRLTVL.

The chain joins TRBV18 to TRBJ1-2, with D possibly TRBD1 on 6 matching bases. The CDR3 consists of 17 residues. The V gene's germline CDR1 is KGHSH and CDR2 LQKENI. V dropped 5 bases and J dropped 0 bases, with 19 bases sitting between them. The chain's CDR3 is CASSSSHRESTNYGYTF. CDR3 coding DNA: TGTGCCAGCTCATCGAGTCACAGGGAGTCGACTAACTATGGCTACACCTTC.

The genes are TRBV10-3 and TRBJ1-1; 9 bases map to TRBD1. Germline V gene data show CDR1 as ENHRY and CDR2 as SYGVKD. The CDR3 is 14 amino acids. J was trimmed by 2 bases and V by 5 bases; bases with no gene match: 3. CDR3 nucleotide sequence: TGTGCCATCAGTAAGACAGGGGGTAACACTGAAGCTTTCTTT. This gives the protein CAISKTGGNTEAFF.

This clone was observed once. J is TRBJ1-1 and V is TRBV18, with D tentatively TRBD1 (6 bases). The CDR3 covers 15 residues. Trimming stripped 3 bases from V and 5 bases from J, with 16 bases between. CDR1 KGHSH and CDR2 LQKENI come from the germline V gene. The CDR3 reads CASSPDGGRRTEAFF. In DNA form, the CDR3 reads TGTGCCAGCTCACCCGATGGGGGGCGGCGGACTGAAGCTTTCTTT.

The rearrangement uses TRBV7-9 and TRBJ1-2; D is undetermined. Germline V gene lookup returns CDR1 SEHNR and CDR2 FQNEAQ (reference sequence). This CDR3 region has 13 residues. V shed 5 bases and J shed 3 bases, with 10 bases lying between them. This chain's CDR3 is CASSANTDYGYTF. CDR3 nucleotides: TGTGCCAGCAGCGCAAACACCGACTATGGCTACACCTTC.

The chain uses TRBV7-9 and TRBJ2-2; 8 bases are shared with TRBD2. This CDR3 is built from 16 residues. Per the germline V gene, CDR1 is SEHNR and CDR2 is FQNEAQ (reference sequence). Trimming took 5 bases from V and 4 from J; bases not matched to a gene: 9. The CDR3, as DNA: TGTGCCAGCAGCAACCGTGGGCTAGCGGGCACCGGGGAGCTGTTTTTT. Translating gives CASSNRGLAGTGELFF.

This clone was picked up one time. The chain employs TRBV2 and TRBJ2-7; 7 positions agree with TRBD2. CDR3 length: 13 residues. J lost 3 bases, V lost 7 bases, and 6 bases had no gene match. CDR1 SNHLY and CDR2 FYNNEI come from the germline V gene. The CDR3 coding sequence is TGTGCCAGCAACCAGGCGGGAGTCTACGAGCAGTACTTC. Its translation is CASNQAGVYEQYF.

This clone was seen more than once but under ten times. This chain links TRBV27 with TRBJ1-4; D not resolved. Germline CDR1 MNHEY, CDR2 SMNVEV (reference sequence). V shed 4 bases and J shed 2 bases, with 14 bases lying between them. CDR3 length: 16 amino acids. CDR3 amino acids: CASSSILGLTNEKLFF. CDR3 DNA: TGTGCCAGCAGTTCAATTTTAGGGTTGACTAATGAAAAACTGTTTTTT.

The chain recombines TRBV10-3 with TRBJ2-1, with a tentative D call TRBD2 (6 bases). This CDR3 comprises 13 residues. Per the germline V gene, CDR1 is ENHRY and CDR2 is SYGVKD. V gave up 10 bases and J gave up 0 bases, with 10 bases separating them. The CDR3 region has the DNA TGTGCCAGCGGGGTCAGCTCCTACAATGAGCAGTTCTTC. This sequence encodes CASGVSSYNEQFF.

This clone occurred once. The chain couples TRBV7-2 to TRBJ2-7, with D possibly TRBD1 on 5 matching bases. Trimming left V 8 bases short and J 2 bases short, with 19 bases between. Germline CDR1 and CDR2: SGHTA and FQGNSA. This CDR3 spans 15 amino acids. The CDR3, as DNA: TGTGCCAGCTCACCTCACAAGGGGCGGACCTACGAGCAGTACTTC. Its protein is CASSPHKGRTYEQYF.

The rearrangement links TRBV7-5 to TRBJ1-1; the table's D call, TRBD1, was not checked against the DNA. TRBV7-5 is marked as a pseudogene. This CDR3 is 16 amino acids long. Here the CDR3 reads CVRSAHRGRMNTEAFF. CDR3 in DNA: TGTGTCAGAAGCGCCCACAGGGGCCGAATGAACACTGAAGCTTTCTTT.

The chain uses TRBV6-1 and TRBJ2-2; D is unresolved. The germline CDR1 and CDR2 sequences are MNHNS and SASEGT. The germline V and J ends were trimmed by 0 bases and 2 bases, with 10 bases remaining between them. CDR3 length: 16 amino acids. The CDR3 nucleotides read TGTGCCAGCAGTGAAGCGGCTACTTATAACACCGGGGAGCTGTTTTTT. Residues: CASSEAATYNTGELFF.

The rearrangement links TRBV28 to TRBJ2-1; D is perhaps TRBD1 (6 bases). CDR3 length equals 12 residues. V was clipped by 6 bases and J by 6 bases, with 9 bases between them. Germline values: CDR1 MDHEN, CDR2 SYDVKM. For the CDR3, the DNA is TGTGCCAGCAGAACAGGGAGCAATGAGCAGTTCTTC. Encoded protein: CASRTGSNEQFF.

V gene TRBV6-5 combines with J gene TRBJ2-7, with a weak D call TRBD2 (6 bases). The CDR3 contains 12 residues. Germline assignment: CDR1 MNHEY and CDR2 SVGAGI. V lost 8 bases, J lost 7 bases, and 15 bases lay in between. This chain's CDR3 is CASGIAAGEQYF. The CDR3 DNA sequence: TGTGCCAGCGGTATAGCGGCGGGGGAGCAGTACTTC.

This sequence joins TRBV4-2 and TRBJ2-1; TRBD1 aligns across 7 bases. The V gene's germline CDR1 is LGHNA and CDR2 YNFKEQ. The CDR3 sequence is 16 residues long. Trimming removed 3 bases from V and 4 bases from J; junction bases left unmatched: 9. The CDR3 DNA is TGTGCCAGCAGCCAGACAACGACAGGGTTATACAATGAGCAGTTCTTC. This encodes CASSQTTTGLYNEQFF.